Below are 29 T cell receptor beta chains sequenced from a single sample in a study of blood T cell repertoires in COVID-19. Libraries were prepared by immunoSEQ multiplex PCR; TCRdb keeps only in-frame clonotypes and omits some of them. The sample lists roughly 100,000 clones, approximately 84% seen once, with 9.5% to 10% in the top ten. The sample taken for sequencing was peripheral blood. All receptors derive from a man aged 40-55 years with active or convalescent COVID-19.

V is TRBV29-1 and J is TRBJ1-2; TRBD1 is a possible D gene (5 bases). CDR1 is SQVTM, CDR2 ANQGSEA, per germline. CDR3 length: 12 residues. With 3 bases removed from V and 4 bases from J, the gap between germline ends came to 9 bases. The CDR3 spells CSVDRQTYGYTF. The CDR3 DNA reads as TGCAGCGTTGATCGACAGACCTATGGCTACACCTTC.

This chain joins TRBV6-2 or TRBV6-3 and TRBJ1-2; 9 bases agree with TRBD1. From germline, CDR1 is MNHEY and CDR2 SVGEGT. Trimming took 6 bases from V and 7 from J; bases not matched to a gene: 3. This CDR3 comprises 12 residues. CDR3 in amino acids: CASSRDRAGYTF. CDR3 nucleotides: TGTGCCAGCAGCAGGGACAGGGCTGGCTACACCTTC.

The CDR3 DNA is TGTGCCAGCTCACCGAGGCAGAACACCGGGGAGCTGTTTTTT. Protein product: CASSPRQNTGELFF. The V call is TRBV18, the J call TRBJ2-2, with D uncertain. V was clipped by 3 bases and J by 1 base, with 6 bases between them. The CDR3 loop spans 14 amino acids. Germline V CDR1 and CDR2: KGHSH, LQKENI.

This clone has a single count. The chain is built from TRBV13 and TRBJ1-1; TRBD1 agrees at 10 bases. From germline, CDR1 is PRHDT and CDR2 FYEKMQ (reference sequence). The CDR3 length is 15 residues. With 5 bases clipped from V and 1 base from J, the junction kept 4 bases outside the gene matches. Written as DNA, the CDR3 is TGTGCCAGCAGCCGGGACAGGGGAGAGAACACTGAAGCTTTCTTT. This sequence encodes CASSRDRGENTEAFF.

J is TRBJ2-5 and V is TRBV3-1 (or the pseudogene TRBV3-2); D is unclear. Per the germline V gene, CDR1 is LGHDT and CDR2 is YNNKEL (reference sequence). The CDR3 consists of 14 residues. V lost 1 base and J 1 base, leaving 7 bases between the germline ends. CDR3 nucleotide sequence: TGTGCCAGCAGCCAAGGGCCACCCCAAGAGACCCAGTACTTC. Amino acids: CASSQGPPQETQYF.

The sample holds one count of this clone. The chain combines TRBV29-1 with TRBJ2-5; 7 positions agree with TRBD1. Losses at the gene ends were 4 bases for V and 2 bases for J; bases not matched to a gene: 10. The CDR3 length is 15 residues. Germline V gene data show CDR1 as SQVTM and CDR2 as ANQGSEA. Written as DNA, the CDR3 is TGCAGCGTTGGGGGAACGGACAGGCTACAAGAGACCCAGTACTTC. Translation: CSVGGTDRLQETQYF.

V gene TRBV11-2 combines with J gene TRBJ1-2; perhaps TRBD1 as D (5 bases). With 1 base removed from V and 2 bases from J, the gap between germline ends came to 8 bases. The CDR3 is 14 residues long. Looked up from germline, CDR1 is SGHAT and CDR2 is FQNNGV. DNA for the CDR3: TGTGCCAGCAGCTTAGGGACAAGAAACTATGGCTACACCTTC. It encodes CASSLGTRNYGYTF.

This clone was picked up a small number of times. This chain uses TRBV5-1 with TRBJ1-2, with 8 bases matching TRBD1. The length of the CDR3 is 16 residues. J gave up 4 bases and V 1 base, and 9 bases lay outside the gene matches. Germline CDR1 is SGHRS and CDR2 is YFSETQ. For the CDR3, the DNA is TGCGCCAGCAGCTTGTCTCGGACAGGGAGCAGCTATGGCTACACCTTC. Protein product: CASSLSRTGSSYGYTF.

This clone was seen a few times. The rearrangement links TRBV11-2 to TRBJ2-1; TRBD1 matches 10 bases. Losses at the gene ends were 6 bases for V and 4 bases for J; bases not matched to a gene: 6. The CDR3 runs to 15 residues. Germline V gives CDR1 SGHAT, CDR2 FQNNGV. CDR3 amino acids: CASRLPGQGYNEQFF. Written as DNA, the CDR3 is TGTGCCAGCAGGCTCCCGGGACAGGGGTACAATGAGCAGTTCTTC.

The genes are TRBV6-2 or TRBV6-3 and TRBJ2-7, with D perhaps matching TRBD2 (7 bases). Germline-derived CDR1 and CDR2 are MNHEY and SVGEGT. The CDR3 runs 17 residues. Trimming removed 2 bases at V and 3 bases at J, with 20 bases between. The CDR3 protein is CASSYGRGGTRDYEQYF. The CDR3 bases are TGTGCCAGCAGTTACGGTCGGGGAGGGACACGGGACTACGAGCAGTACTTC.

V is TRBV2 and J is TRBJ2-2, with D unresolved. V was clipped by 6 bases and J by 2 bases, with 4 bases between them. Per germline, CDR1 SNHLY and CDR2 FYNNEI. The CDR3 runs to 12 residues. The CDR3, as DNA: TGTGCCAGCAGGACAAACACCGGGGAGCTGTTTTTT. It yields the protein CASRTNTGELFF.

The gene calls are TRBV20-1 and TRBJ1-2, with D uncertain. Germline-derived CDR1 and CDR2 are DFQATT and SNEGSKA (reference sequence). This CDR3 spans 14 amino acids. V was cut by 3 bases and J by 0 bases, with 11 bases left in between. The CDR3 protein is CSASKEESNYGYTF. CDR3 coding DNA: TGCAGTGCTAGTAAAGAGGAATCTAACTATGGCTACACCTTC.

The chain employs TRBV16 and TRBJ2-2; 7 bases fit TRBD1. Germline CDR1 is KGHSY and CDR2 is FQNENV. The CDR3 is 16 amino acids. Germline trimming cut 3 bases from V and 4 bases from J; bases unmatched to any gene: 8. The CDR3 region has the DNA TGTGCCAGCAGCCATAAAGACAGGGCAGGCACCGGGGAGCTGTTTTTT. Protein sequence: CASSHKDRAGTGELFF. The full variable domain, its missing parts supplied by reference TRBV16 and TRBJ2-2, is GEEVAQTPKHLVRGEGQKAKLYCAPIKGHSYVFWYQQVLKNEFKFLISFQNENVFDETGMPKERFSAKCLPNSPCSLEIQATKLEDSAVYFCASSHKDRAGTGELFFGEGSRLTVL.

The V and J genes are TRBV27 and TRBJ1-1; a weak D match, TRBD1 (5 bases). CDR3 size: 15 residues. The germline gives CDR1 MNHEY, CDR2 SMNVEV (reference sequence). The V end was cut by 2 bases, the J end by 1 base, with 11 bases between. The CDR3 reads CASSLRAGWNTEAFF. The CDR3 DNA reads as TGTGCCAGCAGTTTACGTGCAGGGTGGAACACTGAAGCTTTCTTT.

V is TRBV15 and J is TRBJ1-5; no reliable D call. The V and J ends lost 1 base and 7 bases respectively, with 8 bases between them. The CDR3 spans 13 residues. Germline values: CDR1 LNHNV, CDR2 YYDKDF (reference sequence). CDR3 protein: CATSRAQSQPQHF. CDR3 nucleotides: TGTGCCACCAGCAGAGCCCAGTCGCAGCCCCAGCATTTT. Using reference TRBV15 and TRBJ1-5 for the parts outside the CDR3, the full variable domain is DAMVIQNPRYQVTQFGKPVTLSCSQTLNHNVMYWYQQKSSQAPKLLFHYYDKDFNNEADTPDNFQSRRPNTSFCFLDIRSPGLGDTAMYLCATSRAQSQPQHFGDGTRLSIL.

This clone was seen once. The genes are TRBV6-5 and TRBJ1-1; 9 bases agree with TRBD1. V lost 6 bases to trimming and J lost 4 bases; unmatched junction nucleotides: 6. Germline CDR1 MNHEY, CDR2 SVGAGI. The CDR3 has 14 residues. CDR3 bases: TGTGCCAGCAGATTCGACAGGGGGACCACTGAAGCTTTCTTT. This gives the protein CASRFDRGTTEAFF.

At least ten counts were recorded for this clone. V and J are TRBV18 and TRBJ2-7, with 11 bases fitting TRBD2. This CDR3 region has 13 residues. The junction had 3 bases not matched to a gene; V was cut back by 6 bases and J by 5 bases. Germline CDR1 reads KGHSH; CDR2 reads LQKENI. For the CDR3, the DNA is TGTGCCAGCTCTACTAGCGGGGGAAACGAGCAGTACTTC. This translates into CASSTSGGNEQYF.

The chain is built from TRBV7-8 and TRBJ1-1; 7 bases line up with TRBD1. This CDR3 is 14 amino acids long. V trimming: 4 bases; J trimming: 1 base; junction bases outside the gene matches: 3. CDR1 and CDR2 (germline): SGHVS, FQNEAQ. The CDR3 loop is CASSSDRANTEAFF. The CDR3 nucleotides read TGTGCCAGCAGCTCCGACAGGGCGAACACTGAAGCTTTCTTT. Combining the CDR3 with reference TRBV7-8 and TRBJ1-1 gives the whole variable domain GAGVSQSPRYKVAKRGQDVALRCDPISGHVSLFWYQQALGQGPEFLTYFQNEAQLDKSGLPSDRFFAERPEGSVSTLKIQRTQQEDSAVYLCASSSDRANTEAFFGQGTRLTVV.

The chain has TRBV19 and TRBJ1-1; D is perhaps TRBD1 (5 bases). Trimming took off 5 bases at V and 3 bases at J, with 10 bases between the two ends. The CDR3 is made up of 13 amino acids. The germline gives CDR1 LNHDA, CDR2 SQIVND (reference sequence). CDR3 nucleotides: TGTGCCAGTAGTTCCTCAGGGTACACTGAAGCTTTCTTT. This translates into CASSSSGYTEAFF.

CDR3 in DNA: TGTGCCAGCTCACCACAGATGCAGGGCTCTGGAAACACCATATATTTT. Protein sequence: CASSPQMQGSGNTIYF. The chain employs TRBV18 and TRBJ1-3; tentatively, D is TRBD1 (5 bases). Trimming took off 1 base at V and 0 bases at J, with 10 bases between the two ends. The CDR3 sequence is 16 residues long. The germline V gene encodes CDR1 KGHSH and CDR2 LQKENI. The complete variable domain, with remaining parts taken from reference TRBV18 and TRBJ1-3, reads NAGVMQNPRHLVRRRGQEARLRCSPMKGHSHVYWYRQLPEEGLKFMVYLQKENIIDESGMPKERFSAEFPKEGPSILRIQQVVRGDSAAYFCASSPQMQGSGNTIYFGEGSWLTVV.

This clone was observed a handful of times. J is TRBJ2-5 and V is TRBV6-6; no reliable D call. Germline lookup yields CDR1 MNHNY and CDR2 SVGAGI (reference sequence). Trimming left V 5 bases short and J 2 bases short, with 15 bases between. The CDR3 is made up of 15 amino acids. The CDR3 reads CASSSQRAKQETQYF. In nucleotides, the CDR3 is TGTGCCAGCAGTAGCCAGCGCGCGAAACAAGAGACCCAGTACTTC.

This sequence joins TRBV7-2 and TRBJ2-7, with unresolved D. Germline V gene lookup returns CDR1 SGHTA and CDR2 FQGNSA. V was pared by 1 base and J by 5 bases, with 15 bases between. This CDR3 comprises 15 residues. The DNA of the CDR3 is TGTGCCAGCAGCTTAGTGGCGCTGGTAGGAGACGAGCAGTACTTC. This encodes CASSLVALVGDEQYF.

The chain is built from TRBV13 and TRBJ1-3; D is undetermined. Per the germline V gene, CDR1 is PRHDT and CDR2 is FYEKMQ (reference sequence). V lost 5 bases and J 7 bases, leaving 15 bases between the germline ends. The CDR3 is made up of 14 amino acids. CDR3 protein: CASSIRDVLNTIYF. The CDR3 region has the DNA TGTGCCAGCAGCATCCGGGATGTTTTGAACACCATATATTTT. The full variable domain, rest sourced from reference TRBV13 and TRBJ1-3, is AAGVIQSPRHLIKEKRETATLKCYPIPRHDTVYWYQQGPGQDPQFLISFYEKMQSDKGSIPDRFSAQQFSDYHSELNMSSLELGDSALYFCASSIRDVLNTIYFGEGSWLTVV.

In its sample, this clone was seen a few times. This sequence joins TRBV9 and TRBJ2-5; 15 bases fit TRBD2. From germline, CDR1 is SGDLS and CDR2 YYNGEE. The CDR3 covers 17 residues. Unmatched junction bases numbered 4, after V lost 3 bases and J lost 1 base. The CDR3 spells CASSEGLAGGFQETQYF. Written as DNA, the CDR3 is TGTGCCAGCAGCGAGGGACTAGCGGGGGGTTTCCAAGAGACCCAGTACTTC. Drawing the rest from reference TRBV9 and TRBJ2-5, the complete variable domain is DSGVTQTPKHLITATGQRVTLRCSPRSGDLSVYWYQQSLDQGLQFLIQYYNGEERAKGNILERFSAQQFPDLHSELNLSSLELGDSALYFCASSEGLAGGFQETQYFGPGTRLLVL.

The chain has TRBV6-6 and TRBJ2-1; D gene unclear. Trimming took off 5 bases at V and 0 bases at J, with 8 bases between the two ends. CDR1 is MNHNY, CDR2 SVGAGI, per germline (reference sequence). The CDR3 is 14 residues long. CDR3 sequence: CASSPASSYNEQFF. For the CDR3, the DNA is TGTGCCAGCAGTCCGGCTAGCTCCTACAATGAGCAGTTCTTC.

The rearrangement joins TRBV5-1 to TRBJ1-1; D gene unclear. This CDR3 has 15 residues. Between the trimmed V and J ends, which lost 5 bases and 0 bases, there was a span of 14 bases. The germline CDR1 and CDR2 sequences are SGHRS and YFSETQ. Here the CDR3 reads CASREQVLMNTEAFF. The DNA for the CDR3 is TGCGCCAGCAGAGAACAAGTCCTCATGAACACTGAAGCTTTCTTT.

The chain uses TRBV19 and TRBJ2-2, with 8 bases lining up with TRBD1. Unmatched junction bases numbered 6, after V lost 6 bases and J lost 3 bases. In germline, CDR1 is LNHDA, CDR2 SQIVND (reference sequence). The CDR3 is made up of 15 amino acids. The CDR3 loop is CASRADRADTGELFF. CDR3 DNA: TGTGCCAGTAGGGCGGACAGGGCGGACACCGGGGAGCTGTTTTTT.

The CDR3 bases are TGTGCCAGCAGCTTAGCTACCGGGTTGAATCAGCCCCAGCATTTT. Amino acids: CASSLATGLNQPQHF. The V call is TRBV7-9, the J call TRBJ1-5; D remains unclear. The V end was cut by 0 bases, the J end by 4 bases, with 10 bases between. Germline values: CDR1 SEHNR, CDR2 FQNEAQ (reference sequence). The CDR3 spans 15 residues. The whole variable domain, filled in from reference TRBV7-9 and TRBJ1-5, reads DTGVSQNPRHKITKRGQNVTFRCDPISEHNRLYWYRQTLGQGPEFLTYFQNEAQLEKSRLLSDRFSAERPKGSFSTLEIQRTEQGDSAMYLCASSLATGLNQPQHFGDGTRLSIL.

V usage is TRBV11-2 and J usage is TRBJ1-2, with D maybe TRBD1 (6 bases). Germline CDR1 and CDR2: SGHAT and FQNNGV. The CDR3 loop spans 13 amino acids. V was shortened by 5 bases and J by 4 bases, with 11 bases between the two germline ends. The CDR3 is CASSPRTAYGYTF. CDR3 DNA: TGTGCCAGCAGCCCACGGACAGCCTATGGCTACACCTTC.